These 22 T cell receptor beta chains originate from one sample sequenced in a study of blood T cell repertoires in COVID-19. TCRdb's copy holds only in-frame clones and misses some; the assay was immunoSEQ multiplex PCR. This sample has some 50,000 clones, with roughly 90% found just once. Sequenced sample: peripheral blood. The receptors here all came from a human donor in a cohort sampled during active COVID-19.

The chain uses TRBV28 and TRBJ2-1; 8 nucleotides match TRBD1. CDR3 size: 16 residues. The V gene end was trimmed by 7 bases and the J gene end by 1 base; junction bases not matched to a gene: 9. Germline CDR1 MDHEN, CDR2 SYDVKM. CDR3 protein: CASTSRTGSSYNEQFF. The CDR3 nucleotides are TGTGCCAGCACGTCTCGGACAGGGTCTTCCTACAATGAGCAGTTCTTC.

This clone occurred a few times. This rearrangement joins TRBV13 to TRBJ2-3, with D tentatively TRBD2 (6 bases). This CDR3 region has 13 residues. The ends were cut back, 10 bases at V and 0 bases at J, with 11 bases in the middle. Germline lookup yields CDR1 PRHDT and CDR2 FYEKMQ (reference sequence). CDR3 sequence: CAIPGESTDTQYF. The CDR3 coding sequence is TGTGCCATCCCGGGGGAGAGCACAGATACGCAGTATTTT. The entire variable domain, with the rest obtained from reference TRBV13 and TRBJ2-3, is as follows: AAGVIQSPRHLIKEKRETATLKCYPIPRHDTVYWYQQGPGQDPQFLISFYEKMQSDKGSIPDRFSAQQFSDYHSELNMSSLELGDSALYFCAIPGESTDTQYFGPGTRLTVL.

The chain uses TRBV6-5 and TRBJ2-3; 9 bases map to TRBD2. The CDR3 consists of 15 residues. Unmatched junction bases numbered 1, after V lost 2 bases and J lost 1 base. The germline CDR1 and CDR2 sequences are MNHEY and SVGAGI. CDR3 amino acids: CASSYQRGGTDTQYF. The CDR3 DNA reads TGTGCCAGCAGTTACCAGCGGGGGGGCACAGATACGCAGTATTTT.

This clone has just a few counts. The V gene is TRBV14, the J gene TRBJ2-4, with 12 bases identical to TRBD1. V dropped 3 bases and J dropped 0; count of bases not matched to a gene: 6. This CDR3 contains 18 residues. Germline loops: CDR1 SGHDN, CDR2 FVKESK. Here the CDR3 reads CASSQGQGAPRAKNIQYF. The CDR3 DNA sequence: TGTGCCAGCAGCCAGGGACAGGGGGCGCCCCGAGCCAAAAACATTCAGTACTTC.

V usage is TRBV19 and J usage is TRBJ2-2, with D possibly TRBD2 on 5 matching bases. V was cut by 8 bases and J by 0 bases, with 13 bases left in between. The CDR3 loop spans 15 amino acids. The germline gives CDR1 LNHDA, CDR2 SQIVND (reference sequence). Here the CDR3 reads CASESGNANTGELFF. The CDR3 coding sequence is TGTGCCAGTGAAAGCGGAAACGCGAACACCGGGGAGCTGTTTTTT.

V gene TRBV7-9 combines with J gene TRBJ1-3; TRBD1 might be the D (5 bases). CDR1 and CDR2 from the germline V gene are SEHNR and FQNEAQ (reference sequence). CDR3 length equals 15 residues. Trimming took off 4 bases at V and 1 base at J, with 11 bases between the two ends. The DNA for the CDR3 is TGTGCCAGCAGCTCAACAAGGGGTTCTGGAAACACCATATATTTT. Its translation is CASSSTRGSGNTIYF.

V and J are TRBV11-3 and TRBJ2-2; 8 bases line up with TRBD1. CDR3 size: 15 residues. V lost 1 base, J lost 4 bases, and 2 bases stayed unmatched. Germline V lookup: CDR1 SGHNT, CDR2 YENEEA. The chain's CDR3 is CASSLGRGPTGELFF. The CDR3 DNA reads TGTGCCAGCAGCTTAGGCAGGGGGCCCACCGGGGAGCTGTTTTTT.

The CDR3 protein is CASSFGLAGGPLSEQFF. CDR3 in DNA: TGCGCCAGCAGCTTCGGACTAGCGGGGGGGCCGCTCAGTGAGCAGTTCTTC. The J gene is TRBJ2-1, the V gene TRBV5-1, with 15 bases that match TRBD2. Germline trimming cut 2 bases from V and 9 bases from J; bases unmatched to any gene: 9. Germline lookup yields CDR1 SGHRS and CDR2 YFSETQ. The CDR3 totals 17 residues. Full variable domain (missing parts from reference TRBV5-1 and TRBJ2-1): KAGVTQTPRYLIKTRGQQVTLSCSPISGHRSVSWYQQTPGQGLQFLFEYFSETQRNKGNFPGRFSGRQFSNSRSEMNVSTLELGDSALYLCASSFGLAGGPLSEQFFGPGTRLTVL.

This chain connects TRBV2 to TRBJ1-4; 10 bases agree with TRBD1. Germline V gives CDR1 SNHLY, CDR2 FYNNEI. The CDR3 totals 14 residues. The V and J ends lost 6 bases and 12 bases, in that order; junction bases with no gene match: 10. The CDR3 spells CASRVSPGTGELFF. In nucleotides, the CDR3 is TGTGCCAGCAGGGTATCACCCGGGACAGGGGAACTGTTTTTT.

V gene TRBV6-4 combines with J gene TRBJ2-1; 8 nucleotides agree with TRBD2. This CDR3 spans 12 amino acids. Germline V gives CDR1 MRHNA, CDR2 SNTAGT. Unmatched junction bases numbered 3, after V lost 4 bases and J lost 10 bases. The CDR3 sequence: CASSVLAEEQFF. For the CDR3, the DNA is TGTGCCAGCAGTGTACTAGCGGAAGAGCAGTTCTTC.

This clone was seen just once. This sequence joins TRBV5-1 and TRBJ2-7, with D perhaps TRBD2 (5 bases). Trimming shortened V by 2 bases and J by 3 bases, and 12 bases separated the two germline ends. The germline gives CDR1 SGHRS, CDR2 YFSETQ. The CDR3 contains 14 residues. CDR3 amino acids: CASSFIDAGYEQYF. The CDR3 DNA follows: TGCGCCAGCAGCTTTATAGATGCGGGCTACGAGCAGTACTTC.

The V and J genes are TRBV13 and TRBJ2-7; the D is unclear. V was shortened by 5 bases and J by 0 bases, with 11 bases between the two germline ends. Germline V gene sequence: CDR1 PRHDT, CDR2 FYEKMQ (reference sequence). The CDR3 length is 14 residues. DNA for the CDR3: TGTGCCAGCAGCCCCAGTCGGAGCTCCTACGAGCAGTACTTC. Protein sequence: CASSPSRSSYEQYF.

The rearrangement links TRBV30 to TRBJ1-1; 8 nucleotides agree with TRBD1. The CDR3 has 13 residues. V trimming: 1 base; J trimming: 5 bases; junction bases outside the gene matches: 3. In germline, CDR1 is GTSNPN, CDR2 SVGIG (reference sequence). The CDR3 DNA follows: TGTGCCTGGAGTGGACAGGGGTGGACTGAAGCTTTCTTT. Translation gives CAWSGQGWTEAFF. The full variable domain, its missing parts supplied by reference TRBV30 and TRBJ1-1, is SQTIHQWPATLVQPVGSPLSLECTVEGTSNPNLYWYRQAAGRGLQLLFYSVGIGQISSEVPQNLSASRPQDRQFILSSKKLLLSDSGFYLCAWSGQGWTEAFFGQGTRLTVV.

For the CDR3, the DNA is TGTGCCAGCAGGGGCCTCTACGAGCAGTACTTC. It specifies CASRGLYEQYF. V is TRBV6-5 and J is TRBJ2-7; no reliable D call. Germline V gene lookup returns CDR1 MNHEY and CDR2 SVGAGI. V gave up 6 bases and J gave up 3 bases, with 6 bases separating them. The CDR3 has 11 residues.

The chain employs TRBV4-2 and TRBJ2-5; TRBD2 matches at 9 bases. Germline loops: CDR1 LGHNA, CDR2 YNFKEQ. The J segment lost 1 base and the V segment lost 3 bases, leaving 3 bases of the junction unmatched. The CDR3 is 15 residues long. CDR3: CASSQTSGLQETQYF. Here the CDR3 DNA reads TGTGCCAGCAGCCAGACTAGCGGCCTCCAAGAGACCCAGTACTTC.

The chain joins TRBV19 to TRBJ1-1; a weak D match, TRBD1 (5 bases). Germline loops: CDR1 LNHDA, CDR2 SQIVND (reference sequence). There are 15 residues in the CDR3. The germline V and J ends were trimmed by 7 bases and 0 bases, with 15 bases remaining between them. CDR3 coding DNA: TGTGCCAGTAATATCGACAGATTCATGAACACTGAAGCTTTCTTT. Its translation: CASNIDRFMNTEAFF.

The chain has TRBV5-6 and TRBJ2-5; weak D call: TRBD1 (7 bases). V lost 6 bases and J lost 4, with 16 bases in between. The CDR3 has 14 residues. CDR1 is SGHDT and CDR2 is YYEEEE in the germline V gene. The CDR3 sequence: CASTPQGGRETQYF. CDR3 nucleotides: TGTGCCAGCACCCCCCAGGGGGGCCGAGAGACCCAGTACTTC.

This chain links TRBV4-2 with TRBJ2-1; 11 bases line up with TRBD2. CDR3 size: 17 residues. V was pared by 1 base and J by 6 bases, with 8 bases of the junction left unmatched. CDR1 LGHNA and CDR2 YNFKEQ come from the germline V gene. CDR3 region: CASSQALAGGQSNEQFF. CDR3 nucleotides: TGTGCCAGCAGCCAAGCCCTAGCGGGGGGACAGTCCAATGAGCAGTTCTTC.

The gene calls are TRBV6-5 and TRBJ1-1; no clear D gene. The V gene's germline CDR1 is MNHEY and CDR2 SVGAGI. CDR3 size: 15 residues. V lost 0 bases and J 4 bases, leaving 12 bases between the germline ends. DNA for the CDR3: TGTGCCAGCAGTTACTCGAGGGTAGGAAGCACTGAAGCTTTCTTT. This gives the protein CASSYSRVGSTEAFF.

The V and J genes are TRBV5-1 and TRBJ2-3, with TRBD2 matching over 8 bases. The J segment lost 4 bases and the V segment lost 0 bases, leaving 7 bases of the junction unmatched. Germline V gives CDR1 SGHRS, CDR2 YFSETQ. The CDR3 is made up of 16 amino acids. The CDR3 reads CASSLALAGNPDTQYF. DNA for the CDR3: TGCGCCAGCAGCTTGGCCTTAGCGGGGAATCCAGATACGCAGTATTTT.

The V call is TRBV6-5, the J call TRBJ2-5, with D possibly being TRBD2 (6 bases). Germline V CDR1 and CDR2: MNHEY, SVGAGI. The CDR3 loop spans 13 amino acids. V lost 6 bases and J lost 2, with 10 bases in between. CDR3 DNA sequence: TGTGCCAGCAGCAGGACTATTCAAGAGACCCAGTACTTC. Translation gives CASSRTIQETQYF.

This chain uses TRBV7-2 with TRBJ1-1; D is possibly TRBD1 (5 bases). In germline, CDR1 is SGHTA, CDR2 FQGNSA. This CDR3 is 14 amino acids long. The V gene lost 4 bases and the J gene lost 0 bases, with 9 bases spanning the gap. CDR3 region: CASSWGRMNTEAFF. In DNA, the CDR3 is TGTGCCAGCAGCTGGGGGAGGATGAACACTGAAGCTTTCTTT.